These 3 T cell receptor beta chains came from one sample sequenced in a study of T cell clonotyping in hematopoietic cell transplantation. Indicated time point: recipient sample about 28 days before transplant, after cytoreduction. Profiled with immunoSEQ multiplex PCR; TCRdb holds only in-frame clones, not every one. The data hold tens of thousands of clones, with more than 70% observed a single time. Sequenced material: peripheral blood mononuclear cells, taken before stem cell transplant. These receptors were collected from a man aged 45-65 years with myelodysplastic syndrome. Some clones in this sample may be carry-over from other donors' samples.

This rearrangement joins TRBV30 to TRBJ1-5; D gene uncertain. The CDR3 length is 14 residues. Trimming shortened V by 2 bases and J by 2 bases, and 10 bases separated the two germline ends. The germline gives CDR1 GTSNPN, CDR2 SVGIG (reference sequence). In DNA form, the CDR3 reads TGTGCCTGGAGTACCAGGCTGGGCAATCAGCCCCAGCATTTT. Translating it yields CAWSTRLGNQPQHF.

The chain joins TRBV6-1 to TRBJ1-5; D is possibly TRBD1 (5 bases). With 3 bases removed from V and 6 bases from J, the gap between germline ends came to 15 bases. Germline CDR1 and CDR2: MNHNS and SASEGT. CDR3 length: 15 residues. In nucleotides, the CDR3 is TGTGCCAGCAGTGAGGCTTCGGGGGGTGTTCAGCCCCAGCATTTT. This translates into CASSEASGGVQPQHF.

Only one count was recorded for this clone. This chain links TRBV7-7 with TRBJ2-1; a weak D match, TRBD2 (6 bases). V shed 5 bases and J shed 4 bases, with 18 bases lying between them. CDR3 size: 16 residues. Germline V lookup: CDR1 SSHAT, CDR2 FNYEAQ (reference sequence). CDR3 sequence: CASSPLGRRGYNEQFF. The CDR3 DNA follows: TGTGCCAGCAGCCCTCTGGGGAGGAGGGGTTACAATGAGCAGTTCTTC.